This is a list of T cell receptor beta chains from one sample in a study of OX40 agonist ivuxolimab in advanced cancers. Clones were read by immunoSEQ multiplex PCR, and TCRdb kept only the in-frame ones, dropping some. This table has roughly 13,000 clones, around 77% appearing once. The material sequenced was CD4+ or CD8+ T cells sorted from blood, taken in a trial of the OX40 agonist ivuxolimab. The source is an adult with an advanced solid tumor such as melanoma, head and neck, liver or kidney cancer. The CDR3 runs from the conserved cysteine through the conserved F or W. A D gene is named only where the DNA matches it firmly. A row's size may be missing; if present it is once, few, many or a size class.

. TRBJ2-1 . TRBV15 CATSGPGWGEQFF TGTGCCACCAGCGGGCCGGGGTGGGGGGAGCAGTTCTTC
. TRBJ2-1 . TRBV7-8 CASSLGPGYNNEQFF TGTGCCAGCAGCTTGGGGCCAGGTTATAACAATGAGCAGTTCTTC
TRBD2 TRBJ2-7 . TRBV7-7 CASSPRGRWSSGQHLTYEQYF TGTGCTAGCAGCCCAAGGGGTAGGTGGTCTAGCGGCCAACACTTAACCTACGAGCAGTACTTC
TRBD2 TRBJ2-1 . TRBV7-9 CASSLLGTSEAYNEQFF TGTGCCAGCAGCCTTTTGGGGACTAGCGAGGCCTACAATGAGCAGTTCTTC
. TRBJ2-2 . TRBV11-3 CASSLGVVNTGELFF TGTGCCAGCAGCTTAGGGGTGGTAAACACCGGGGAGCTGTTTTTT
. TRBJ2-1 few TRBV19 CASTSDPNSYNEQFF TGTGCCAGTACCTCGGACCCGAACTCCTACAATGAGCAGTTCTTC
TRBD1 TRBJ1-2 . TRBV5-1 CASSSATGGVGYTF TGCGCCAGCAGCTCAGCCACAGGGGGGGTAGGCTACACCTTC
. TRBJ1-1 few TRBV13 CASSLGTLNTEAFF TGTGCCAGCAGCTTAGGGACACTGAACACTGAAGCTTTCTTT
. TRBJ2-3 few TRBV2 CASSTSGADTQYF TGTGCCAGCAGCACCAGCGGCGCAGATACGCAGTATTTT
. TRBJ1-3 once TRBV4-1 CASSQDRTGAPGNTIYF TGCGCCAGCAGCCAAGATCGTACGGGGGCCCCTGGAAACACCATATATTTT
. TRBJ2-7 . TRBV12-1 CASSPMTSADSYEQYF TGTGCCAGCAGCCCGATGACTAGCGCCGACTCCTACGAGCAGTACTTC
. TRBJ2-1 . TRBV2 CASSELNRSDEQFF TGTGCCAGCAGTGAATTGAACAGGTCGGATGAGCAGTTCTTC
. TRBJ1-5 . TRBV19 CASHSGVLYQPQHF TGTGCCAGCCATTCGGGAGTCTTATATCAGCCCCAGCATTTT
TRBD2 TRBJ2-1 few TRBV12-5 CASAAGLAGSYNEQFF TGTGCTAGTGCCGCCGGACTAGCGGGCTCCTACAATGAGCAGTTCTTC
TRBD1 TRBJ1-2 . TRBV29-1 CSVPGTGFEGYTF TGCAGCGTCCCGGGGACAGGGTTTGAGGGCTACACCTTC
TRBD1 TRBJ2-7 . TRBV11-2 CASSLDRTLSYEQYF TGTGCCAGCAGCTTGGACAGGACGCTCTCCTACGAGCAGTACTTC
. TRBJ1-5 . TRBV18 CASSPQGNNQPQHF TGTGCCAGCTCACCACAGGGGAACAATCAGCCCCAGCATTTT
TRBD2 TRBJ2-3 . TRBV4-1 CASSHMTSGSDTQYF TGCGCCAGCAGCCACATGACTAGCGGGAGTGATACGCAGTATTTT
TRBD1 TRBJ2-7 . TRBV27 CASRITPGQGAYEQYF TGTGCCAGCAGGATAACCCCGGGACAGGGGGCATACGAGCAGTACTTC
. TRBJ1-5 . TRBV28 CASSSKTYGHNQPQHF TGTGCCAGCAGTTCTAAGACCTATGGACACAATCAGCCCCAGCATTTT
TRBD2 TRBJ2-1 . TRBV7-2 CASSLGAGGYNEQFF TGTGCCAGCAGCTTAGGGGCGGGAGGGTACAATGAGCAGTTCTTC
TRBD2 TRBJ2-1 . TRBV11-2 CASSFGAGVGDEQFF TGTGCCAGCAGCTTTGGAGCGGGAGTAGGCGATGAGCAGTTCTTC
. TRBJ2-7 medium-sized TRBV4-2 CASSEDSTYEQYF TGTGCCAGCAGCGAGGACTCGACCTACGAGCAGTACTTC
. TRBJ2-1 . TRBV10-3 CAISEDSYNEQFF TGTGCCATCAGTGAGGACTCCTACAATGAGCAGTTCTTC
TRBD2 TRBJ2-3 . TRBV11-2 CASSFAGGADTQYF TGTGCCAGCAGCTTTGCGGGAGGAGCAGATACGCAGTATTTT
. TRBJ2-2 once TRBV5-1 CASSLGHGELFF TGCGCCAGCAGCTTGGGGCACGGGGAGCTGTTTTTT
TRBD1 TRBJ1-2 . TRBV27 CASSPRQGSPYGYTF TGTGCCAGCAGTCCCAGACAGGGCTCCCCCTATGGCTACACCTTC
. TRBJ2-2 . TRBV7-3 CASSLGFTGELFF TGTGCCAGCAGCTTGGGGTTCACCGGGGAGCTGTTTTTT
. TRBJ2-7 . TRBV27 CASSLSRQGTEQYF TGTGCCAGCAGTTTATCACGTCAGGGGACCGAGCAGTACTTC
. TRBJ2-2 . TRBV30 CAWSRPPNTGELFF TGTGCCTGGAGTCGTCCCCCTAACACCGGGGAGCTGTTTTTT
. TRBJ2-1 . TRBV6-1 CASMNVYNEQFF TGTGCCAGCATGAACGTCTACAATGAGCAGTTCTTC
TRBD2 TRBJ2-1 . TRBV6-1 CASSTAGDHNEQFF TGTGCCAGCAGTACAGCGGGAGACCACAATGAGCAGTTCTTC
. TRBJ2-7 . TRBV5-6 CASSFPGHPDEQYF TGTGCCAGCAGCTTCCCGGGACACCCTGACGAGCAGTACTTC
. TRBJ1-2 . TRBV5-6 CASSADPMTTEGYTF TGTGCCAGCAGCGCCGACCCTATGACGACGGAGGGCTACACCTTC
. TRBJ2-2 . TRBV29-1 CSVGAGRYGDTGELFF TGCAGCGTTGGCGCAGGGAGGTATGGGGACACCGGGGAGCTGTTTTTT
TRBD2 TRBJ2-3 once TRBV19 CASSISSGITDTQYF TGTGCCAGTAGTATATCTAGCGGGATCACAGATACGCAGTATTTT
. TRBJ2-7 . TRBV14 CASSQTEALPYEQYF TGTGCCAGCAGCCAAACGGAGGCGCTACCCTACGAGCAGTACTTC
. TRBJ1-1 few TRBV19 CATTGRNTEAFF TGTGCCACCACCGGGAGAAACACTGAAGCTTTCTTT
. TRBJ1-2 . TRBV19 CASSIIGDTYGYTF TGTGCCAGTAGTATTATTGGGGATACCTATGGCTACACCTTC
TRBD2 TRBJ2-7 . TRBV5-3 CARSAHTPSGSKSYEQYF TGTGCCAGAAGCGCGCACACTCCTAGCGGGAGTAAGTCCTACGAGCAGTACTTC
TRBD2 TRBJ2-2 . TRBV6-1 CASSEGLAGVGELFF TGTGCCAGCAGTGAGGGACTAGCGGGGGTCGGGGAGCTGTTTTTT
. TRBJ2-7 . TRBV2 CASSSNPGTEYEQYF TGTGCCAGCAGTTCCAATCCCGGGACGGAGTACGAGCAGTACTTC